This TCR beta chain is drawn from a study of T cell repertoires in ileal Crohn's disease. TCRdb's copy holds only in-frame clones and misses some; the assay was immunoSEQ multiplex PCR. The sample consists of more than 50,000 clones, less than 90% of them appearing once. Specified time point: neoterminal ileum biopsy at postoperative endoscopy, about 6 months after surgery. Eligibility required adulthood, ileal or ileocolonic Crohn's disease and indicated ileocolonic resection. Per germline, CDR1 MNHNS and CDR2 SASEGT. Trimming left V 1 base short and J 6 bases short, with 12 bases between. This CDR3 comprises 14 residues. Study observations and caveats: Clonal expansions were more frequent in active smokers than non-smokers at surgery. The median delay to postoperative endoscopy was around 6.4 months.

A remark on this clone: No antigen is known for it.

The TCR comes from an adult with Crohn's disease. The material sequenced was ileal tissue. The chain uses TRBV6-1 and TRBJ1-2; tentative D call: TRBD1 (5 bases). The CDR3 coding sequence is TGTGCCAGCAGTGAAGACCTGATAGGGGATGGCTACACCTTC. Its protein is CASSEDLIGDGYTF.